These 22 T cell receptor beta chains came from one sample sequenced in a study of tissue T cells after allogeneic stem cell transplantation. Sequencing was performed with immunoSEQ multiplex PCR; in TCRdb, only in-frame clones are kept and a portion is missing. The data show 2,000 or so clones, around 64% seen once. Noted time point: mouse harvest day 7 after allogeneic transplant. Each mouse received 10^7 T-cell-depleted marrow cells plus 10^6 splenic CD5+ T cells by tail vein. Material: liver tissue. These receptors were obtained from a female BALB/c mouse given C57BL/6 T cells with graft-versus-host disease after an allogeneic hematopoietic cell transplant.

This clone appeared a few times. Gene names are mouse gene names. The read terminates 1 residue ahead of where the CDR3 ends, so the germline J gene completes it. The rearrangement links TRBV23 to TRBJ2-7; TRBD2, the table's D call, was not compared with the DNA. This CDR3 is built from 15 residues. CDR1 is KGHTA, CDR2 FQNQQP, per germline. CDR3 region: CSSSQSHWGPDEQYF. CDR3 DNA, as far as it was read: TGCTCCAGCAGTCAATCCCACTGGGGGCCGGATGAACAGTAC.

Concerning this clone: Gene names are mouse gene names. Coverage ceases 1 residue before the CDR3 finishes, and the germline J gene fills in the end. V and J are TRBV3 and TRBJ2-5; 10 nucleotides line up with TRBD1. Germline V gives CDR1 SNHLY, CDR2 FYNGKV (reference sequence). The trim removed 1 base at V and 6 bases at J, leaving 1 base unmatched. The CDR3 loop spans 14 amino acids. The CDR3 DNA, read in part, is TGTGCCAGCAGCTTAGGACAGGGGGCGGACACCCAGTAC. It specifies CASSLGQGADTQY. The whole CDR3 sequence reads CASSLGQGADTQYF.

On this clone: These gene names are mouse names. The read gets to within 1 residue of the CDR3 end, and the germline J gene fills in the rest. The chain uses TRBV26 and TRBJ1-4, with D perhaps TRBD1 (6 bases). Trimming stripped 1 base from V and 7 bases from J, with 7 bases between. CDR3 length: 13 residues. Per germline, CDR1 KGHPV and CDR2 FQNQEV (reference sequence). CDR3 sequence: CASSLWTAERLFF. The covered CDR3 bases are TGTGCCAGCAGTCTGTGGACAGCCGAAAGATTATTT.

Concerning this clone itself: Gene names are the mouse ones. The CDR3 end is not reached by the read, which stops 1 residue before it; the germline J gene fills it in. J is TRBJ2-1 and V is TRBV17, with 12 bases identical to TRBD2. Germline loops: CDR1 MNHDT, CDR2 YYDKIL. This CDR3 comprises 15 residues. Trimming took 5 bases from V and 3 from J; bases not matched to a gene: 2. The CDR3 spells CASSRLGGRYAEQFF. The covered CDR3 bases are TGTGCTAGCAGTCGACTGGGGGGGCGCTATGCTGAGCAGTTC. Drawing the rest from reference TRBV17 and TRBJ2-1, the complete variable domain is DTTVKQNPRYKLARVGKPVNLICSQTMNHDTMYWYQKKPNQAPKLLLFYYDKILNREADTFEKFQSSRPNNSFCSLYIGSAGLEYSAMYLCASSRLGGRYAEQFFGPGTRLTVL.

In this sample, this clone turned up once. Gene names denote mouse genes. The observed sequence ends 1 residue before the CDR3 terminus, with the missing tail filled in from the germline J gene. The rearrangement joins TRBV26 to TRBJ2-7; unclear D gene. The V end lost 0 bases, the J end lost 0 bases, and 6 bases lay between the germline ends. The germline gives CDR1 KGHPV, CDR2 FQNQEV (reference sequence). There are 14 residues in the CDR3. The sequenced CDR3 bases are TGTGCCAGCAGTCTGTCCAGCCTCTCCTATGAACAGTAC. It encodes CASSLSSLSYEQY. The complete CDR3 sequence is CASSLSSLSYEQYF.

The table lists this clone with a few counts. Mouse names are used for the genes. Read data end 1 residue before the CDR3 end; the end is taken from the germline J gene. V gene TRBV26 combines with J gene TRBJ2-1; D tentatively reads TRBD1 or TRBD2 (5 bases each). V gave up 2 bases and J gave up 7 bases, with 12 bases separating them. The CDR3 is 14 residues long. CDR1 and CDR2 from the germline V gene are KGHPV and FQNQEV (reference sequence). The covered CDR3 bases are TGTGCCAGCAGTCTGGGGGCCGCGGGGGCTGAGCAGTTC. Protein sequence: CASSLGAAGAEQF. The CDR3, in full, reads CASSLGAAGAEQFF. The variable domain in full, completed from reference TRBV26 and TRBJ2-1, reads NSKVIQTPRYLVKGQGQKAKMRCIPEKGHPVVFWYQQNKNNEFKFLINFQNQEVLQQIDMTEKRFSAECPSNSPCSLEIQSSEAGDSALYLCASSLGAAGAEQFFGPGTRLTVL.

In regard to this clone: The genes are named according to mouse. The read stops 1 residue short of the end of the CDR3; the missing end is completed from the germline J gene. This chain connects TRBV4 to TRBJ2-1; 7 bases are shared with TRBD1. The V segment lost 6 bases and the J segment 0 bases; nucleotides outside the gene matches: 5. CDR1 is LGHDT, CDR2 YNNKQL, per germline (reference sequence). This CDR3 has 15 amino acids. The CDR3 spells CASSRQGSNYAEQFF. CDR3 DNA (partial): TGTGCCAGCAGTCGACAGGGCTCTAACTATGCTGAGCAGTTC.

Comments on this clone: The genes are named according to mouse. The read ends 1 residue before the CDR3 terminus; that terminus is restored from the germline J gene. V and J are TRBV13-1 and TRBJ2-3; D might be TRBD2 (6 bases). This CDR3 is 14 amino acids long. Trimming stripped 1 base from V and 1 base from J, with 7 bases between. Germline CDR1 NSHNY, CDR2 SYGAGN. CDR3 residues: CASSDHWGAETLYF. CDR3 bases read: TGTGCCAGCAGTGATCACTGGGGTGCAGAAACGCTGTAT.

This clone came up once. Gene names and germline refer to mouse. The read finishes 1 residue shy of the CDR3 end, and the germline J gene is used to complete it. The rearrangement joins TRBV15 to TRBJ2-7, with a possible D match to TRBD2 (7 bases). Germline-derived CDR1 and CDR2 are SGHND and FRSKSL. The CDR3 covers 13 residues. Between the trimmed V and J ends, which lost 1 base and 7 bases, there was a span of 11 bases. CDR3 bases read: TGTGCCAGCAGTTTAGGGGGGGCGCGGGAACAGTAC. It translates to CASSLGGAREQY. The entire CDR3 protein reads CASSLGGAREQYF.

About this clone: Mouse names are used for the genes. The CDR3 end falls 1 residue outside the read, so it is completed with the germline J gene. The chain couples TRBV3 to TRBJ2-3; maybe TRBD1 (5 bases). V lost 3 bases and J 2 bases, leaving 6 bases between the germline ends. The CDR3 totals 13 residues. Germline V gene data show CDR1 as SNHLY and CDR2 as FYNGKV (reference sequence). CDR3 bases read: TGTGCCAGCAGCTTCAGGGTTGCAGAAACGCTGTAT. It codes for CASSFRVAETLY. The whole CDR3 reads CASSFRVAETLYF.

This clone turned up a few times. Gene names refer to mouse genes. The read stops 1 residue short of the end of the CDR3; the missing end is completed from the germline J gene. The chain combines TRBV15 with TRBJ1-4; D ambiguous. Trimming cost V 3 bases and J 5 bases, with 4 bases left between them. The CDR3 spans 12 residues. CDR1 and CDR2 (germline): SGHND, FRSKSL. CDR3: CASSLGNERLFF. Partial CDR3 DNA: TGTGCCAGCAGTTTGGGGAACGAAAGATTATTT. The complete variable domain, with remaining parts taken from reference TRBV15 and TRBJ1-4, reads DAGVTQTPRHEVAEKGQTIILKCEPVSGHNDLFWYRQTKIQGLELLSYFRSKSLMEDGGAFKDRFKAEMLNSSFSTLKIQPTEPKDSAVYLCASSLGNERLFFGHGTKLSVL.

A remark on this clone: All gene names here are mouse names. The read terminates 1 residue before the CDR3 end, so the remaining end is supplied by the germline J gene. The V call is TRBV3, the J call TRBJ2-7, with D tentatively TRBD2 (6 bases). Germline assignment: CDR1 SNHLY and CDR2 FYNGKV (reference sequence). The CDR3 spans 14 residues. V lost 5 bases, J lost 0 bases, and 11 bases lay in between. The sequenced CDR3 bases are TGTGCCAGCAGCATACTGGGTCGCTCCTATGAACAGTAC. Translation gives CASSILGRSYEQY. The CDR3 as a whole reads CASSILGRSYEQYF.

This clone was seen just once. Gene and germline names: mouse. The CDR3 reads CASSLETGGNTQYF. The part of the CDR3 DNA that was read is TGTGCCAGCTCTCTCGAGACTGGGGGGAACACCCAGTAC. The chain joins TRBV12-2 to TRBJ2-5; 10 bases are a match to TRBD2. Sequencing ends 1 residue short of the CDR3 end; the germline J gene provides the rest. CDR3 size: 14 residues. CDR1 is SGHLS, CDR2 HYDKME, per germline. J gave up 7 bases and V 0 bases, and 3 bases lay outside the gene matches.

Of note for this clone: Germline and genes here are mouse. From the germline J gene comes the end of the CDR3, since the read stops 1 residue before it. J is TRBJ1-1 and V is TRBV13-2; D call uncertain. From germline, CDR1 is NNHNN and CDR2 SYGAGS (reference sequence). V gave up 2 bases and J gave up 0 bases, with 8 bases separating them. CDR3 length: 14 amino acids. The sequenced CDR3 bases are TGTGCCAGCGGTGAACAGTTTGCAAACACAGAAGTCTTC. Protein: CASGEQFANTEVF. The entire CDR3 sequence reads CASGEQFANTEVFF.

This clone was picked up a small number of times. Gene names and germline match the mouse. The read ends 1 residue shy of where the CDR3 ends; the end is completed using the germline J gene. This chain links TRBV12-2 with TRBJ2-7, with D perhaps matching TRBD1 (6 bases). This CDR3 has 14 residues. Trimming shortened V by 0 bases and J by 0 bases, and 8 bases separated the two germline ends. The germline CDR1 and CDR2 sequences are SGHLS and HYDKME. Incomplete CDR3 DNA: TGTGCCAGCTCTCTCGACAGGTCCTCCTATGAACAGTAC. Residues: CASSLDRSSYEQY. The full CDR3 is CASSLDRSSYEQYF.

This clone was observed a single time. The gene symbols are mouse symbols. The read halts 1 residue ahead of the CDR3 end, with the missing end drawn from the germline J gene. The rearrangement uses TRBV1 and TRBJ1-1, with TRBD1 matching 7 bases. The V gene's germline CDR1 is NSQYPW and CDR2 LRSPGD (reference sequence). The trim removed 0 bases at V and 11 bases at J, leaving 3 bases unmatched. CDR3 length: 12 amino acids. CDR3: CTCSADDRAVFF. The sequenced part of the CDR3 DNA is TGCACCTGCAGTGCAGATGACAGGGCCGTCTTC.

Comment on this clone: The gene names here belong to mouse. The read ends 1 residue shy of where the CDR3 ends; the end is completed using the germline J gene. The V call is TRBV26, the J call TRBJ2-3; D is unresolved. CDR1 and CDR2 from the germline V gene are KGHPV and FQNQEV (reference sequence). This CDR3 region has 14 residues. V lost 0 bases to trimming and J lost 2 bases, with 6 bases between them. The CDR3 reads CASSLSPFAETLYF. CDR3 DNA, as far as it was read: TGTGCCAGCAGTCTGTCACCATTTGCAGAAACGCTGTAT.

Only a few counts were recorded for this clone. Gene names denote mouse genes. Sequencing ends 1 residue short of the CDR3 end; the germline J gene provides the rest. The chain employs TRBV12-2 and TRBJ2-7, with no clear D. With 0 bases removed from V and 0 bases from J, the gap between germline ends came to 8 bases. Per the germline V gene, CDR1 is SGHLS and CDR2 is HYDKME. The CDR3 runs 14 residues. CDR3 residues: CASSLEWSSYEQYF. The part of the CDR3 DNA that was read is TGTGCCAGCTCTCTCGAGTGGAGCTCCTATGAACAGTAC.

Turning to this clone: The genes and germline here are from mouse. Coverage ceases 1 residue before the CDR3 finishes, and the germline J gene fills in the end. V is TRBV3 and J is TRBJ2-4; 10 nucleotides match TRBD2. The CDR3 consists of 14 residues. Losses at the gene ends were 6 bases for V and 4 bases for J; bases not matched to a gene: 4. CDR1 SNHLY and CDR2 FYNGKV come from the germline V gene (reference sequence). CDR3 DNA (partial): TGTGCCAGCAGACACGGACTGGGGGAAAACACCTTGTAC. Amino acids: CASRHGLGENTLY. The CDR3 reads in full as CASRHGLGENTLYF.

Comment on this clone: All gene names here are mouse names. The read halts 1 residue ahead of the CDR3 end, with the missing end drawn from the germline J gene. The chain uses TRBV1 and TRBJ2-3; 9 bases map to TRBD2. The CDR3 extends over 14 amino acids. Germline V gene data show CDR1 as NSQYPW and CDR2 as LRSPGD (reference sequence). Trimming removed 5 bases from V and 1 base from J; junction bases left unmatched: 1. The part of the CDR3 DNA that was read is TGCACCTGCAGTCTGGGGGGGGGTGCAGAAACGCTGTAT. This translates into CTCSLGGGAETLY. In full, the CDR3 is CTCSLGGGAETLYF.

With respect to this clone: Gene names follow the mouse nomenclature. The CDR3 is cut off 1 residue early in the read; its end comes from the germline J gene. The chain employs TRBV23 and TRBJ2-7; the table's D gene call, TRBD1, was not cross checked with the DNA. CDR3 length: 15 residues. CDR1 and CDR2 (germline): KGHTA, FQNQQP. The CDR3 protein is CSSSPGTGSSYEQYF. The sequenced CDR3 bases are TGCTCCAGCAGTCCTGGGACAGGGAGCTCCTATGAACAGTAC.

This clone turned up a few times. The genes are named according to mouse. The missing CDR3 end, 1 residue past where the read stops, is filled in from the germline J gene. The rearrangement uses TRBV13-1 and TRBJ2-5; maybe TRBD2 (5 bases). Germline lookup yields CDR1 NSHNY and CDR2 SYGAGN. V was shortened by 5 bases and J by 0 bases, with 7 bases between the two germline ends. This CDR3 is 13 amino acids long. The CDR3 spells CASRLVNQDTQYF. CDR3 DNA (partial): TGTGCCAGCAGACTGGTGAACCAAGACACCCAGTAC.